These 2 T cell receptor beta chains were all obtained from the same sample, sequenced in a study of cytomegalovirus exposure and HLA in healthy donors. The PCR made use of 60 Vbeta and 13 Jbeta primers. The protocol was immunoSEQ multiplex PCR, while the TCRdb copy is restricted to in-frame clones and leaves out a portion. The sample contains 99,000 or so clones, roughly 12% of which appear only once. Source material: PBMCs. The source is a man between 40 and 49 years old in good health and CMV-seropositive.

The gene calls are TRBV11-2 and TRBJ2-7; 9 positions match TRBD1. The germline V gene has CDR1 SGHAT and CDR2 FQNNGV. The CDR3 contains 16 residues. V trimming: 5 bases; J trimming: 2 bases; junction bases outside the gene matches: 10. Written as DNA, the CDR3 is TGTGCCAGCAGCCAGCTCCTCGGGACAGGGACCTACGAGCAGTACTTC. Its translation is CASSQLLGTGTYEQYF.

Only a few counts were recorded for this clone. The genes are TRBV25-1 and TRBJ2-2; TRBD2 aligns across 14 bases. The CDR3 loop spans 15 amino acids. Germline assignment: CDR1 MGHDK and CDR2 SYGVNS. Trimming took 4 bases from V and 7 from J; bases not matched to a gene: 2. In nucleotides, the CDR3 is TGTGCCAGCAGTGGGGGGACTAGCGGGGGCGGGGAGCTGTTTTTT. Protein sequence: CASSGGTSGGGELFF.